The rows below give T cell receptor beta chains drawn from one sample of a study of cytomegalovirus exposure and HLA in healthy donors. Clones were read by immunoSEQ multiplex PCR, and TCRdb kept only the in-frame ones, dropping some. Of roughly 150,000 clones listed, approximately 81% are singletons. The sequenced sample consisted of PBMCs. These receptors were obtained from a male donor in good health and CMV-seronegative. CDR3s include the opening cysteine and the closing phenylalanine or tryptophan. A D gene is named only where the DNA matches it firmly. Clone size is not always given. Where it is, it says once, few, many or a class for expanded clones.

CDR3 DNA: TGTGCCAGCAGTTCACAGACGAACAATGAGCAGTTCTTC
CDR3 protein: CASSSQTNNEQFF
clone size: -
D gene: -
J gene: TRBJ2-1
V gene: TRBV27

CDR3 DNA: TGTGCCAGCAGCCGTGTGGGGAGCTCCTACGAGCAGTACTTC
CDR3 protein: CASSRVGSSYEQYF
clone size: -
D gene: -
J gene: TRBJ2-7
V gene: TRBV27

CDR3 DNA: TGTGCCAGCAGTAAAGGGACAGGGTTCTCTGAAGCTTTCTTT
CDR3 protein: CASSKGTGFSEAFF
clone size: few
D gene: TRBD1
J gene: TRBJ1-1
V gene: TRBV6-5

CDR3 DNA: TGTGCCAGCCTCAGGGCGCCTAATGAAAAACTGTTTTTT
CDR3 protein: CASLRAPNEKLFF
clone size: -
D gene: -
J gene: TRBJ1-4
V gene: TRBV6-1

CDR3 DNA: TGTGCCACGGGGCAGGCAGGGGTAATCTATGAGCAGTTCTTC
CDR3 protein: CATGQAGVIYEQFF
clone size: -
D gene: -
J gene: TRBJ2-1
V gene: TRBV15

CDR3 DNA: TGTGCCAGCAGCTTGCGGCAGGGGAATTTTAATGGCTACACCTTC
CDR3 protein: CASSLRQGNFNGYTF
clone size: -
D gene: -
J gene: TRBJ1-2
V gene: TRBV7-2

CDR3 DNA: TGCGCCAGCAGCCAAGATGAATGGGCAGGGGATAATTCACCCCTCCACTTT
CDR3 protein: CASSQDEWAGDNSPLHF
clone size: -
D gene: -
J gene: TRBJ1-6
V gene: TRBV4-1

CDR3 DNA: TGTGCCATGGGACAGCTTAATGAGCAGTTCTTC
CDR3 protein: CAMGQLNEQFF
clone size: -
D gene: TRBD1
J gene: TRBJ2-1
V gene: TRBV10-3

CDR3 DNA: TGTGCCTGGAGCTTGACAGGGGGTAATGAAAAACTGTTTTTT
CDR3 protein: CAWSLTGGNEKLFF
clone size: -
D gene: TRBD1
J gene: TRBJ1-4
V gene: TRBV30

CDR3 DNA: TGTGCCAGCAGCCCCCCCCGACTTACTCTGGGAGATACGCAGTATTTT
CDR3 protein: CASSPPRLTLGDTQYF
clone size: -
D gene: -
J gene: TRBJ2-3
V gene: TRBV5-4

CDR3 DNA: TGTGCCAGCAGTTACCGCACAGGGGGTTTAGAGACCCAGTACTTC
CDR3 protein: CASSYRTGGLETQYF
clone size: -
D gene: TRBD1
J gene: TRBJ2-5
V gene: TRBV6-6

CDR3 DNA: TGTGCCAGCATCAAAACAAGAGGGGGCCTTTTGGGGGATACGCAGTATTTT
CDR3 protein: CASIKTRGGLLGDTQYF
clone size: once
D gene: TRBD1
J gene: TRBJ2-3
V gene: TRBV5-6

CDR3 DNA: TGTGCCAGTAGTATCCAGGGGAGGGATGAGCAGTTCTTC
CDR3 protein: CASSIQGRDEQFF
clone size: -
D gene: -
J gene: TRBJ2-1
V gene: TRBV19

CDR3 DNA: TGTGCCAGCAGTTTGGGCTACGGTAGCGGGACCGGGGAGCTGTTTTTT
CDR3 protein: CASSLGYGSGTGELFF
clone size: -
D gene: TRBD2
J gene: TRBJ2-2
V gene: TRBV27

CDR3 DNA: TGTGCCAGTAGTCCAAGCCGGGACATCCTTAACTATGGCTACACCTTC
CDR3 protein: CASSPSRDILNYGYTF
clone size: -
D gene: -
J gene: TRBJ1-2
V gene: TRBV19

CDR3 DNA: TGTGCCAGCAGCTCGCTAGGACAGCCGGGACTAGATTACAATGAGCAGTTCTTC
CDR3 protein: CASSSLGQPGLDYNEQFF
clone size: few
D gene: TRBD2
J gene: TRBJ2-1
V gene: TRBV13

CDR3 DNA: TGTGCCAGCAGCCTAGCGAGCATTCAGTACTTC
CDR3 protein: CASSLASIQYF
clone size: -
D gene: -
J gene: TRBJ2-4
V gene: TRBV6-6

CDR3 DNA: TGCGCCAGCAGCCAAGATGTCGGCAGGGTGAACACTGAAGCTTTCTTT
CDR3 protein: CASSQDVGRVNTEAFF
clone size: -
D gene: -
J gene: TRBJ1-1
V gene: TRBV4-1

CDR3 DNA: TGTGCCAGCAGCTTGGTAGGACTAGGGGGCGAGCAGTACTTC
CDR3 protein: CASSLVGLGGEQYF
clone size: -
D gene: -
J gene: TRBJ2-7
V gene: TRBV5-6

CDR3 DNA: TGTGCCAGTAATAACTGGGGTAGCGGGACCGACACAGATACGCAGTATTTT
CDR3 protein: CASNNWGSGTDTDTQYF
clone size: -
D gene: TRBD2
J gene: TRBJ2-3
V gene: TRBV19

CDR3 DNA: TGTGCCAGCAGCTTATCGGACAGCGACACTGAAGCTTTCTTT
CDR3 protein: CASSLSDSDTEAFF
clone size: -
D gene: -
J gene: TRBJ1-1
V gene: TRBV7-9

CDR3 DNA: TGTGCCAGCAGCGACTGGACTAGCCTAGGCACAGATACGCAGTATTTT
CDR3 protein: CASSDWTSLGTDTQYF
clone size: -
D gene: TRBD2
J gene: TRBJ2-3
V gene: TRBV7-8

CDR3 DNA: TGTGCCAGTAGTATGGTCGGGGTGTACGCGAACACCGGGGAGCTGTTTTTT
CDR3 protein: CASSMVGVYANTGELFF
clone size: -
D gene: -
J gene: TRBJ2-2
V gene: TRBV19

CDR3 DNA: TGTGCCAGCAGCCTACAGACAGGGGTTAACACTGAAGCTTTCTTT
CDR3 protein: CASSLQTGVNTEAFF
clone size: -
D gene: TRBD1
J gene: TRBJ1-1
V gene: TRBV5-8

CDR3 DNA: TGCGCCAGCAGCTTGGGAGGGACAGGTCGTGAAAAACTGTTTTTT
CDR3 protein: CASSLGGTGREKLFF
clone size: once
D gene: TRBD1
J gene: TRBJ1-4
V gene: TRBV5-1

CDR3 DNA: TGCGCCAGCAGCTTGCAAGGGACTAGCGGCACAGATACGCAGTATTTT
CDR3 protein: CASSLQGTSGTDTQYF
clone size: -
D gene: TRBD2
J gene: TRBJ2-3
V gene: TRBV5-1

CDR3 DNA: TGTGCCAGCAGCTTAGTAGGGACAGGGGGGGAAAAACTGTTTTTT
CDR3 protein: CASSLVGTGGEKLFF
clone size: few
D gene: TRBD1
J gene: TRBJ1-4
V gene: TRBV7-2

CDR3 DNA: TGCGCCAGCAGCTTGGTTACAGGGACAATAGATACGCAGTATTTT
CDR3 protein: CASSLVTGTIDTQYF
clone size: -
D gene: -
J gene: TRBJ2-3
V gene: TRBV5-1

CDR3 DNA: TGTGCCAGCAGCCCGAACCTCAGGGCAGCTAACTATGGCTACACCTTC
CDR3 protein: CASSPNLRAANYGYTF
clone size: -
D gene: -
J gene: TRBJ1-2
V gene: TRBV28

CDR3 DNA: TGTGCCATCAGAGACGGGGGGTCCCAAGAGACCCAGTACTTC
CDR3 protein: CAIRDGGSQETQYF
clone size: -
D gene: TRBD2
J gene: TRBJ2-5
V gene: TRBV10-3

CDR3 DNA: TGTGCCAGCAGCTTGAGACAGGGACCCAATCAGCCCCAGCATTTT
CDR3 protein: CASSLRQGPNQPQHF
clone size: -
D gene: TRBD1
J gene: TRBJ1-5
V gene: TRBV7-6

CDR3 DNA: TGTGCCAGCAGCTTGGGGGGACAGGGGGGCGTCTACGAGCAGTACTTC
CDR3 protein: CASSLGGQGGVYEQYF
clone size: -
D gene: TRBD1
J gene: TRBJ2-7
V gene: TRBV5-4

CDR3 DNA: TGTGCCAGTAGTGGAGGACAGGAACCTATTGGAAACACCATATATTTT
CDR3 protein: CASSGGQEPIGNTIYF
clone size: -
D gene: TRBD1
J gene: TRBJ1-3
V gene: TRBV19

CDR3 DNA: TGCAGCGTCCTGGGGCCGGCCTACGAGCAGTACTTC
CDR3 protein: CSVLGPAYEQYF
clone size: -
D gene: -
J gene: TRBJ2-7
V gene: TRBV29-1

CDR3 DNA: TGTGCCAGCAGCCGATCCGGACAGGGCTACGAGCAGTACTTC
CDR3 protein: CASSRSGQGYEQYF
clone size: -
D gene: TRBD1
J gene: TRBJ2-7
V gene: TRBV11-1

CDR3 DNA: TGCAGCGTTGCCGGCAGGCCCGGGACCCAGTACTTC
CDR3 protein: CSVAGRPGTQYF
clone size: -
D gene: -
J gene: TRBJ2-5
V gene: TRBV29-1

CDR3 DNA: TGTGCCAGCAGATGGCGGGACAGGGGGCTTTTCGTCCCCGCCTACGAGCAGTACTTC
CDR3 protein: CASRWRDRGLFVPAYEQYF
clone size: -
D gene: TRBD1
J gene: TRBJ2-7
V gene: TRBV14

CDR3 DNA: TGTGCCAGCAGCGTAGACCTAGCCGCAGATACGCAGTATTTT
CDR3 protein: CASSVDLAADTQYF
clone size: -
D gene: -
J gene: TRBJ2-3
V gene: TRBV9

CDR3 DNA: TGCGCCAGCAGCTTGGCCGGGGGACTAGCGGGAGTAAGGTGGGAGACCCAGTACTTC
CDR3 protein: CASSLAGGLAGVRWETQYF
clone size: -
D gene: TRBD2
J gene: TRBJ2-5
V gene: TRBV5-1

CDR3 DNA: TGTGCCAGCAGTTCATGGACAGGGGACGGGTATGGCTACACCTTC
CDR3 protein: CASSSWTGDGYGYTF
clone size: -
D gene: TRBD1
J gene: TRBJ1-2
V gene: TRBV27

CDR3 DNA: TGTGCCAGTAGTGCCGGGACACCTGAAGCTTTCTTT
CDR3 protein: CASSAGTPEAFF
clone size: -
D gene: -
J gene: TRBJ1-1
V gene: TRBV19

CDR3 DNA: TGTGCCAGCAGCCGCGGGACAGGGGGCCTTAGAAATGAGCAGTTCTTC
CDR3 protein: CASSRGTGGLRNEQFF
clone size: -
D gene: TRBD1
J gene: TRBJ2-1
V gene: TRBV28

CDR3 DNA: TGTGCCAGCAGCTCCGGGACAGCCGGCAATCAGCCCCAGCATTTT
CDR3 protein: CASSSGTAGNQPQHF
clone size: few
D gene: TRBD1
J gene: TRBJ1-5
V gene: TRBV28

CDR3 DNA: TGTGCCAGTAGGATACAAGGGGGTGCCTACGAAAAACTGTTTTTT
CDR3 protein: CASRIQGGAYEKLFF
clone size: once
D gene: -
J gene: TRBJ1-4
V gene: TRBV19

CDR3 DNA: TGTGCCAGCAGCCAAGACGACCTCCGGACATTCGATAGGGGTGGCTACCCCTTC
CDR3 protein: CASSQDDLRTFDRGGYPF
clone size: -
D gene: -
J gene: TRBJ1-2
V gene: TRBV4-2

CDR3 DNA: TGTGCTAGCAGCTCGTCGGGGAAAGAGACCCAGTACTTC
CDR3 protein: CASSSSGKETQYF
clone size: once
D gene: -
J gene: TRBJ2-5
V gene: TRBV7-7

CDR3 DNA: TGTGCCAGTAGTCCGTTAGCGGGAGGGAACACCGGGGAGCTGTTTTTT
CDR3 protein: CASSPLAGGNTGELFF
clone size: once
D gene: TRBD2
J gene: TRBJ2-2
V gene: TRBV19

CDR3 DNA: TGTGCCAGCGGACAGGGCTCTAGCAATCAGCCCCAGCATTTT
CDR3 protein: CASGQGSSNQPQHF
clone size: -
D gene: TRBD1
J gene: TRBJ1-5
V gene: TRBV19

CDR3 DNA: TGCGCCAGCAGCGACAGGTCGAACACTGAAGCTTTCTTT
CDR3 protein: CASSDRSNTEAFF
clone size: -
D gene: -
J gene: TRBJ1-1
V gene: TRBV4-3

CDR3 DNA: TGTGCCAGCAGCCCGGAGACAGGACCGCGTGAGACCCAGTACTTC
CDR3 protein: CASSPETGPRETQYF
clone size: -
D gene: -
J gene: TRBJ2-5
V gene: TRBV5-4

CDR3 DNA: TGCGCCAGCAGCTTGACAGGGGGCATGGAGACCCAGTACTTC
CDR3 protein: CASSLTGGMETQYF
clone size: -
D gene: TRBD1
J gene: TRBJ2-5
V gene: TRBV5-1

CDR3 DNA: TGTGCCATCAGCGCGAAAGGGGGTAGCAATCAGCCCCAGCATTTT
CDR3 protein: CAISAKGGSNQPQHF
clone size: -
D gene: -
J gene: TRBJ1-5
V gene: TRBV10-3

CDR3 DNA: TGTGCCAGTAGTATGGCCGGGGTGGGCACAGATACGCAGTATTTT
CDR3 protein: CASSMAGVGTDTQYF
clone size: -
D gene: -
J gene: TRBJ2-3
V gene: TRBV19

CDR3 DNA: TGTGCCAGCAGCCCCCCGGACAGCTCTAACTATGGCTACCCCTTC
CDR3 protein: CASSPPDSSNYGYPF
clone size: -
D gene: -
J gene: TRBJ1-2
V gene: TRBV7-9

CDR3 DNA: TGTGCCAGTGAGGGACTAGCGGGGGGGAGCACAGATACGCAGTATTTT
CDR3 protein: CASEGLAGGSTDTQYF
clone size: -
D gene: TRBD2
J gene: TRBJ2-3
V gene: TRBV28